The source of this TCR beta chain is a study of OX40 agonist ivuxolimab in advanced cancers. Study-level background: Enrolled patients in dose escalation had cancers that were hepatocellular carcinoma, melanoma, renal cell or head and neck cancer. Study-level findings and limits: On average, CD8+ T cells showed a greater number of expanded clones than CD4+. At 0.1 to 3.0 mg/kg and by week 6, CD4+ and CD8+ T cells in the blood had expanded clonally.

To note about this clone: The antigen remains unidentified.

The protocol was immunoSEQ multiplex PCR, while the TCRdb copy is restricted to in-frame clones and leaves out a portion. Here the sample spans fewer than 70,000 clones, about 89% being singletons. From germline, CDR1 is MDHEN and CDR2 SYDVKM. The J segment lost 9 bases and the V segment lost 5 bases, leaving 13 bases of the junction unmatched. The CDR3 totals 15 residues. The chain recombines TRBV28 with TRBJ1-5, with 7 bases aligning to TRBD1. This clonotype originated in an adult with an advanced solid tumor such as melanoma, head and neck, liver or kidney cancer. The sample in question was CD4+ or CD8+ T cells sorted from blood, obtained in a trial of the OX40 agonist ivuxolimab. The CDR3 spells CASSLRTGGAGPQHF. The CDR3 coding sequence is TGTGCCAGCAGTCTTCGGACAGGCGGGGCGGGGCCCCAGCATTTT.